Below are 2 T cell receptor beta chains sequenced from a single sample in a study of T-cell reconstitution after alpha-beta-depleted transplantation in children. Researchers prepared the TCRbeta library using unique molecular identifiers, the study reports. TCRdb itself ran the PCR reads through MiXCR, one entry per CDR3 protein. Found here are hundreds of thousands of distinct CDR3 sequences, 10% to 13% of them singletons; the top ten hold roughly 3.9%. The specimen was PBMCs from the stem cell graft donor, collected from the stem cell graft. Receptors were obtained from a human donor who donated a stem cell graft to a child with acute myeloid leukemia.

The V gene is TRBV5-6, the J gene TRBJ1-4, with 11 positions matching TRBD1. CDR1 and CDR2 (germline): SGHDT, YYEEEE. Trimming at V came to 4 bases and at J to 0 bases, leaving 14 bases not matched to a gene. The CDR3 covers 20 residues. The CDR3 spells CASSRLQGQGGPTTNEKLFF. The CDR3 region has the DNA TGTGCCAGCAGCCGACTACAGGGACAGGGGGGACCTACAACTAATGAAAAACTGTTTTTT.

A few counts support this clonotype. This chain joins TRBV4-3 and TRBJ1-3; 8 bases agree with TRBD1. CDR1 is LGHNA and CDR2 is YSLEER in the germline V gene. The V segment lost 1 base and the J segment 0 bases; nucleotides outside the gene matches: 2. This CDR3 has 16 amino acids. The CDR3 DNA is TGCGCCAGCAGCCAAGGGGGACAGGCCTCTGGAAACACCATATATTTT. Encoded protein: CASSQGGQASGNTIYF.